Described below is a single TCR beta chain sequence and its context. Its antigen remains unknown. This entry comes from a study of blood T cells in healthy people across ages. Points from the study as a whole: Diversity estimates from one million T cells were considered underestimates.

The authors ran a second PCR of 7 to 11 cycles using a sample-barcoded 5' primer and a J-beta primer mix. Every molecule of cDNA carried a tag from a template-switch adaptor with 12 random nucleotides. One entry per CDR3 protein, called by TCRdb with MiXCR from the 5' RACE reads. The data hold just under 750,000 distinct CDR3 sequences, with approximately 22% observed a single time. The sequenced sample consisted of blood. The TCR originated in a man in his sixties or seventies in good health.

In DNA, the CDR3 is TGTGCCAGCAGCCAAGATGCCGGCGGGGAGCTGTTTTTT. Protein sequence: CASSQDAGGELFF. The V and J genes are TRBV4-2 and TRBJ2-2, with D hard to call. Germline CDR1 and CDR2: LGHNA and YNFKEQ. V was cut by 0 bases and J by 7 bases, with 6 bases left in between. This CDR3 has 13 amino acids.